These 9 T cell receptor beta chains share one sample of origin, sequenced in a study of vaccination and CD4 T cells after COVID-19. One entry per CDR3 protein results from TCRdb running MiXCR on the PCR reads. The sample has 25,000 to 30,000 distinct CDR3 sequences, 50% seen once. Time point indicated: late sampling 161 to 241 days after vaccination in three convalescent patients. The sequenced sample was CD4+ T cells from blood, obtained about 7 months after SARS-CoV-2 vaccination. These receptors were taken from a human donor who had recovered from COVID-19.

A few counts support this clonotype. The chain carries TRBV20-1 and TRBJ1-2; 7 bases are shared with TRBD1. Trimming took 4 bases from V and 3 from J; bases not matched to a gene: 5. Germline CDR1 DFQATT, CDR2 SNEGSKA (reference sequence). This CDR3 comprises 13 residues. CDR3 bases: TGCAGTGCTAAACAACAGGGGTACTATGGCTACACCTTC. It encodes CSAKQQGYYGYTF.

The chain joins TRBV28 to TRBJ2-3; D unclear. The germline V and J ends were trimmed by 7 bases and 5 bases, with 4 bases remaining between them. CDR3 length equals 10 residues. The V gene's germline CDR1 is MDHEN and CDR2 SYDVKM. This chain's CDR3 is CASKGDTQYF. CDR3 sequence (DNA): TGTGCCAGCAAGGGAGATACGCAGTATTTT.

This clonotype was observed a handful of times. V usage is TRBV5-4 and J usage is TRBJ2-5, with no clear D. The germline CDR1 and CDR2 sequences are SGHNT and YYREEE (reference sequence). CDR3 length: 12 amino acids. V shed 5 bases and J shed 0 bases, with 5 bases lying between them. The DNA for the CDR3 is TGTGCCAGCAGGACGGACCAAGAGACCCAGTACTTC. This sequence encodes CASRTDQETQYF.

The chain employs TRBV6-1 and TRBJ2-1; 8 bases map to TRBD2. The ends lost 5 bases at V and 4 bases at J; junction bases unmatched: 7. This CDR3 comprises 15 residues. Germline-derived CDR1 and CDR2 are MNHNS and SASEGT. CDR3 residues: CASSRTSSSYNEQFF. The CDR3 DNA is TGTGCCAGCAGTCGGACTAGCAGTAGTTACAATGAGCAGTTCTTC.

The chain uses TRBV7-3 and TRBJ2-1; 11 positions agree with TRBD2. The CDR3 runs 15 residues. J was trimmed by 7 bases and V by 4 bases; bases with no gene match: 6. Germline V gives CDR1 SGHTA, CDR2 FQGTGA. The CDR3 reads CASSSSSGRKNEQFF. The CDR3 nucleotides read TGTGCCAGCAGCTCGTCTAGCGGGAGGAAGAATGAGCAGTTCTTC.

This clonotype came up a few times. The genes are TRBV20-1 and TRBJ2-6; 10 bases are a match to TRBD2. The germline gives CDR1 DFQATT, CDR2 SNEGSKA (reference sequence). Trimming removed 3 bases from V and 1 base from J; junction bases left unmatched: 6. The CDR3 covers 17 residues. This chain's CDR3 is CSASIGTSASGANVLTF. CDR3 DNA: TGCAGTGCTAGCATAGGGACTAGCGCGTCTGGGGCCAACGTCCTGACTTTC.

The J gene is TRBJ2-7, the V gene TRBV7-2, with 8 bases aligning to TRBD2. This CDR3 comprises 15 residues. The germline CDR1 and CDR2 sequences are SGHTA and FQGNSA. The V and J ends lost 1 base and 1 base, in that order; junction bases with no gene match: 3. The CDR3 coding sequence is TGTGCCAGCAGCTTAGTAGGCGGGAGGTCCTACGAGCAGTACTTC. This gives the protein CASSLVGGRSYEQYF. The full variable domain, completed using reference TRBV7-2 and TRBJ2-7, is GAGVSQSPSNKVTEKGKDVELRCDPISGHTALYWYRQSLGQGLEFLIYFQGNSAPDKSGLPSDRFSAERTGGSVSTLTIQRTQQEDSAVYLCASSLVGGRSYEQYFGPGTRLTVT.

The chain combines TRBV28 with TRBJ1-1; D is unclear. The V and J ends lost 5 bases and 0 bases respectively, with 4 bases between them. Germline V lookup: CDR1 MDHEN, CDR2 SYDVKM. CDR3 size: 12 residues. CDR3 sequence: CASSTLNTEAFF. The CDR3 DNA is TGTGCCAGCAGTACCCTGAACACTGAAGCTTTCTTT.

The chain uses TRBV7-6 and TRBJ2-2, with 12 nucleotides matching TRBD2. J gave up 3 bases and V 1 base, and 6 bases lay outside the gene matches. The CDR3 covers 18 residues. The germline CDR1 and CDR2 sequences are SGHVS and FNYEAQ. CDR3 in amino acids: CASSLGTGLAGHTGELFF. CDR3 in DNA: TGTGCCAGCAGCTTAGGAACCGGACTAGCGGGACACACCGGGGAGCTGTTTTTT.